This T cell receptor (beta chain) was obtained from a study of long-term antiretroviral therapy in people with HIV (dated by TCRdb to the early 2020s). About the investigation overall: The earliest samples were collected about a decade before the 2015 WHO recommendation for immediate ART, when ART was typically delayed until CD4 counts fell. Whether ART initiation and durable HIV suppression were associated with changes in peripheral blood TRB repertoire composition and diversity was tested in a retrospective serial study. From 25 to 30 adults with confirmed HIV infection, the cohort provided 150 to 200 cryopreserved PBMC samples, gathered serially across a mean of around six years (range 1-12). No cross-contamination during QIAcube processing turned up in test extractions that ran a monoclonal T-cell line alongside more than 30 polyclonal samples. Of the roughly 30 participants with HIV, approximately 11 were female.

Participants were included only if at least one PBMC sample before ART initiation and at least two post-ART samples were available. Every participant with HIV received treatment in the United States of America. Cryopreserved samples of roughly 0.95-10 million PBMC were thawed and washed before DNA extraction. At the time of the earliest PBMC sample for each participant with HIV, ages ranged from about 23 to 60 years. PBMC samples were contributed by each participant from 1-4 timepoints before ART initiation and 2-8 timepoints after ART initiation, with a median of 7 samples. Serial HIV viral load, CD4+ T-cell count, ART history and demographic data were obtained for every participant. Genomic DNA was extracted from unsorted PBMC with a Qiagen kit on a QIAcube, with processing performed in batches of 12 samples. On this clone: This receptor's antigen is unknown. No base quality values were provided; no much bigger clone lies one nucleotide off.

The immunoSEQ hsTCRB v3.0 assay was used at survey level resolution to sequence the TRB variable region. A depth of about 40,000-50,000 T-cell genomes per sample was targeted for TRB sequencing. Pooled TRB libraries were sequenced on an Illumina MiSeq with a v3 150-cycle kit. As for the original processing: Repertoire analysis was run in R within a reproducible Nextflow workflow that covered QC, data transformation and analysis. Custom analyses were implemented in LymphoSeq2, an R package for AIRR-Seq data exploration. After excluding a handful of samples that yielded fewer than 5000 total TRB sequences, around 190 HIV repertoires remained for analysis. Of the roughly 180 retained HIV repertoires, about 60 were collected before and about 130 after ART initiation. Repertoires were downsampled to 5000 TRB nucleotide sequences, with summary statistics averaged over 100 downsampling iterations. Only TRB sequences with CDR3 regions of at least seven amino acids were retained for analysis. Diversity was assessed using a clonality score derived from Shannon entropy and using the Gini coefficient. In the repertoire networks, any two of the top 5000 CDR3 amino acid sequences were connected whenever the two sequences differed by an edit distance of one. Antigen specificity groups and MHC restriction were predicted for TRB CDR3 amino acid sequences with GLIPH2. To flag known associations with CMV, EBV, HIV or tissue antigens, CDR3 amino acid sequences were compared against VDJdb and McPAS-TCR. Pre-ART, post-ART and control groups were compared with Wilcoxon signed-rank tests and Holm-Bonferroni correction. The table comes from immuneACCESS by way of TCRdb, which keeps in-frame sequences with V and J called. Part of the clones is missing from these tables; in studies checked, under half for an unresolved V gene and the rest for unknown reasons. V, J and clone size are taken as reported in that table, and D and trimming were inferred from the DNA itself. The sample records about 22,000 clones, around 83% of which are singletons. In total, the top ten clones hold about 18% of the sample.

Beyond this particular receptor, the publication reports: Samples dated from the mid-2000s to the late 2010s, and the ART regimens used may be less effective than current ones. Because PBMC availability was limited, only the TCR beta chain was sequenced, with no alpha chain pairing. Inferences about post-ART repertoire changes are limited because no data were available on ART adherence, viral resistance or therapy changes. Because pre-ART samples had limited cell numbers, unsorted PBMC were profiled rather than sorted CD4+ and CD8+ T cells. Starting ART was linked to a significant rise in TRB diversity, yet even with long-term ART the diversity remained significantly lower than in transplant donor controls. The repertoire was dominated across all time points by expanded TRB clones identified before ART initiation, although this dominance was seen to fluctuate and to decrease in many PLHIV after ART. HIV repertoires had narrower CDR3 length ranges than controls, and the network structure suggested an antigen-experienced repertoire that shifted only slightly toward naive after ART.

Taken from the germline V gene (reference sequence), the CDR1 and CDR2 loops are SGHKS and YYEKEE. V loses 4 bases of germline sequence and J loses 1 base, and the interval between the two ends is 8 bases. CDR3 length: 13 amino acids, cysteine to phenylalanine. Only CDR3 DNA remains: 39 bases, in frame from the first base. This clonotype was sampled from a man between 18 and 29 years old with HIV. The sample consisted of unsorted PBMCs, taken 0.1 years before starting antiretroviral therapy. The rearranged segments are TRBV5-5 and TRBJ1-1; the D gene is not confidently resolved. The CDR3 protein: CASSLYQNTEAFF. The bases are TGTGCCAGCAGCCTCTACCAGAACACTGAAGCTTTCTTT.